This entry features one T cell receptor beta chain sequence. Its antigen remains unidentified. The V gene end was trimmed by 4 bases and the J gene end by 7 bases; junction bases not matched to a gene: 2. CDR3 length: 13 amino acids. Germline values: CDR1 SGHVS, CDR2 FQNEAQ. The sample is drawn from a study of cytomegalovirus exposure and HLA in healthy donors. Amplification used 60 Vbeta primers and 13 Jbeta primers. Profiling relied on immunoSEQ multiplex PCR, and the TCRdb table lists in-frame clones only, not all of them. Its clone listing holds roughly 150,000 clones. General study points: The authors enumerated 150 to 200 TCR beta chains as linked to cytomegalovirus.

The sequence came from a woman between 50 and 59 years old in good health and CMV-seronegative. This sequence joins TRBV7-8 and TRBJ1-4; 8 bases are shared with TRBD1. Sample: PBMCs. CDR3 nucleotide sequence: TGTGCCAGCAGCTCAGGGGGCCTTGAAAAACTGTTTTTT. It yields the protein CASSSGGLEKLFF.